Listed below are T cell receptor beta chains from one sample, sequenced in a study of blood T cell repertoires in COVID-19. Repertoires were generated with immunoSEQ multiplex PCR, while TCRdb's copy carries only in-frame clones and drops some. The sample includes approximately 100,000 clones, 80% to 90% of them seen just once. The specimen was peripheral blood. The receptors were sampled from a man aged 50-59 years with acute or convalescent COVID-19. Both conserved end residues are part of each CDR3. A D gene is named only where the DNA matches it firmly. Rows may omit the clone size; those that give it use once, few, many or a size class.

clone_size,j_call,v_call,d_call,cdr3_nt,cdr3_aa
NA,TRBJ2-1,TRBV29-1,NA,TGCAGCGTTGAAGAACTAGCCCCCCGAGTCTCCTACAATGAGCAGTTCTTC,CSVEELAPRVSYNEQFF
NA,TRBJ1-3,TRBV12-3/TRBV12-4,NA,TGTGCCAGCAGTTTACTAGGTGGTACCATATATTTT,CASSLLGGTIYF
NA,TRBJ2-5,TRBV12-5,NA,TGTGCTAGTGGTTTGACCCAAACAGGGGCGGGGGAGACCCAGTACTTC,CASGLTQTGAGETQYF
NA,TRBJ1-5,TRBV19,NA,TGTGCCAGTAGTATACAGGACAGTAGCAATCAGCCCCAGCATTTT,CASSIQDSSNQPQHF
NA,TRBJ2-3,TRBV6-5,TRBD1,TGTGCCAGCAGTTGGAGACAGGGGGCTAGGGGTACGCAGTATTTT,CASSWRQGARGTQYF
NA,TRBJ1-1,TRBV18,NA,TGTGCCAGCTCCAACATGGCGGGTACGACTGAAGCTTTCTTT,CASSNMAGTTEAFF
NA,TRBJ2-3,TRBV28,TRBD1,TGTGCCAGCAGTTTACCTGAGACAGGGGGCACAGATACGCAGTATTTT,CASSLPETGGTDTQYF
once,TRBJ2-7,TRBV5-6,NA,TGTGCCAGCAGCTTGGCGGCGGCCAGCTCCTACGAGCAGTACTTC,CASSLAAASSYEQYF
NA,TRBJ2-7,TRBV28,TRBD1,TGTGCCAGCAGTTCGCGGGACAGGGGGGGCTACGAGCAGTACTTC,CASSSRDRGGYEQYF
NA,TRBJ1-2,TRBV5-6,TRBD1,TGTGCCAGCAGCACGGGGACAGGGGGAGGGGGCTACACCTTC,CASSTGTGGGGYTF
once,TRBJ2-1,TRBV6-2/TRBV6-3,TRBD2,TGTGCCAGCAGCCAGGGACTAGCGGGATTAGAGAACAATGAGCAGTTCTTC,CASSQGLAGLENNEQFF
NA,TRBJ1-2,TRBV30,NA,TGTGCCTGGAGGGAATCCAGGGTGGGCTATGGCTACACCTTC,CAWRESRVGYGYTF
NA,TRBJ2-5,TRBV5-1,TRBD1,TGCGCCAGCAGCCCCACGCAGGGGGCGGGCTTAAGCCAGTACTTC,CASSPTQGAGLSQYF
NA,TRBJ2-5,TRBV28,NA,TGTGCCAGCAGTAGCCGGGGGACCCAGTACTTC,CASSSRGTQYF
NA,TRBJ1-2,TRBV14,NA,TGTGCCAGCAGCCAAGATGGCGGGCTTGGGTATGGCTACACCTTC,CASSQDGGLGYGYTF
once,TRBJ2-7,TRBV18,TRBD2,TGTGCCAGCTCACCACTGGCGGGAGGACCCGACGAGCAGTACTTC,CASSPLAGGPDEQYF
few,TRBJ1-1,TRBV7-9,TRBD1,TGTGCCAGCAGCTTCCCCGGACAGGGTAATGAAGCTTTCTTT,CASSFPGQGNEAFF
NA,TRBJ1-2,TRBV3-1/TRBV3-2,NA,TGTGCCAGCAGCCTCGATTTGGGGGCGATGGACAACTATGGCTACACCTTC,CASSLDLGAMDNYGYTF
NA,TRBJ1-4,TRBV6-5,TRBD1,TGTGCCAGCAAAAGGTGGACAGGGACTAATGAAAAACTGTTTTTT,CASKRWTGTNEKLFF
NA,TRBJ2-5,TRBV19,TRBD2,TGTGCCAGTAGTATCTGGACTAGCGGAGGGGGGGAGACCCAGTACTTC,CASSIWTSGGGETQYF
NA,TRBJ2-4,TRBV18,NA,TGTGCCAGCTCACCACCGAGTCGCGCCAAAAACATTCAGTACTTC,CASSPPSRAKNIQYF
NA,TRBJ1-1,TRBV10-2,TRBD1,TGCGCCAGCAGGATAGACAGGGGGAACACTGAAGCTTTCTTT,CASRIDRGNTEAFF
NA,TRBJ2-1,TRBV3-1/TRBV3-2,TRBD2,TGTGCCAGCAGCCAAGTCCCGGGAGGGGACAATGAGCAGTTCTTC,CASSQVPGGDNEQFF
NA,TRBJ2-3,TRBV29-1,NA,TGCAGCGTTTTCTCAACGCGGGGGCCCACAGATACGCAGTATTTT,CSVFSTRGPTDTQYF
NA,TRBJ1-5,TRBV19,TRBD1,TGTGCCAGTAGGGGCTGGGACAGGGGTGGTCAGCCCCAGCATTTT,CASRGWDRGGQPQHF
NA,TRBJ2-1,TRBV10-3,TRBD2,TGTGCCATCAGTGAAAAAGCGGGATCAATCAATGAGCAGTTCTTC,CAISEKAGSINEQFF
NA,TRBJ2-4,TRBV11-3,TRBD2,TGTGCCAGCAGCTTTAGGACTAGCGGGAGGGGGACCAAAAACATTCAGTACTTC,CASSFRTSGRGTKNIQYF
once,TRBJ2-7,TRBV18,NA,TGTGCCAGCTCACCCCAGAGACAGGCAGCCTACGAGCAGTACTTC,CASSPQRQAAYEQYF
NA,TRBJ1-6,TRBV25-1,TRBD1,TGTGCCAGCAAGTTTCAGGGGGCCCCAGATTCACCCCTCCACTTT,CASKFQGAPDSPLHF
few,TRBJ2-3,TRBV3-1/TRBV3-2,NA,TGTGCCAGCAGCGTAGAAGATACGCAGTATTTT,CASSVEDTQYF
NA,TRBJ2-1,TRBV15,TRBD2,TGTGCCACCAGCAGTGGCGGGAGTAGTTACAATGAGCAGTTCTTC,CATSSGGSSYNEQFF
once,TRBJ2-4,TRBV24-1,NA,TGTGCCACCAGTGATACCCACAGGGATCAGGACATTCAGTACTTC,CATSDTHRDQDIQYF
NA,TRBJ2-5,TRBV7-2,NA,TGTGCCAGCAGCTTCTCAGGGCCAGAGACCCAGTACTTC,CASSFSGPETQYF
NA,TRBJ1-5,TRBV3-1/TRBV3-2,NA,TGTGCCAGCAGTCTACAGGGACAGCCCCAGCATTTT,CASSLQGQPQHF
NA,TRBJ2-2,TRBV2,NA,TGTGCCAGCAGTGCCGACCAAGCGCGGGTCACCGGGGAGCTGTTTTTT,CASSADQARVTGELFF
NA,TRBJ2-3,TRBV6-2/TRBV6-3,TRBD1,TGTGCCAGCAGTTCCCCACAGGGGGCTGTATTGATGGGCACAGATACGCAGTATTTT,CASSSPQGAVLMGTDTQYF
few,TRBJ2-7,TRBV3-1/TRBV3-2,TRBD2,TGTGCCAGCAGCCCCTGGATAGCGGGAGCCTCCTACGAGCAGTACTTC,CASSPWIAGASYEQYF
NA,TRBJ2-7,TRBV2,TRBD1,TGTGCCAGCAGTGGGACAGGGTTTACCGAGCAGTACTTC,CASSGTGFTEQYF
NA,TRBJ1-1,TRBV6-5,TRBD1,TGTGCCAGCAGTAGGGACAGGGACACTGAAGCTTTCTTT,CASSRDRDTEAFF
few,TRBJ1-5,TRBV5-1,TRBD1,TGCGCCAGCCCCAAGGGGGACAGGGGGTATCAGCCCCAGCATTTT,CASPKGDRGYQPQHF
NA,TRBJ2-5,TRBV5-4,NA,TGTGCCAGCAGCTTTAATTTGGAGACCCAGTACTTC,CASSFNLETQYF
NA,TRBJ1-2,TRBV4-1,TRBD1,TGCGCCAGCAGCCAAGCCCGACAGGGAAACTTTGGCTACACCTTC,CASSQARQGNFGYTF
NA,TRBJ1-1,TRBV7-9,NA,TGTGCCAGCAGGCCAAGACAGTACACTGAAGCTTTCTTT,CASRPRQYTEAFF
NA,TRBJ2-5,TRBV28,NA,TGTGCCAGCAGTTTAAGAGTGGGGGCGCGGGAGACCCAGTACTTC,CASSLRVGARETQYF
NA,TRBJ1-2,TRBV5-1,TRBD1,TGCGCCAGCAGCTTGGCACAGGGGGCGAAGGGCTACACCTTC,CASSLAQGAKGYTF